Following are 10 T cell receptor beta chains from one sample sequenced in a study of shared clonotypes between healthy human individuals. Assay: immunoSEQ multiplex PCR; the TCRdb copy retains only in-frame clones and omits some. The data hold 2,500,000 or so clones, with just over 90% observed a single time. Sequenced sample: naive CD4+ T cells sorted from blood. Subset specified: CD45RA+ positively selected. The receptors come from a man in his late teens or twenties in good health.

This clone is a singleton in its sample. The chain recombines TRBV5-4 with TRBJ1-2; a weak D match, TRBD1 (6 bases). The CDR3 runs to 13 residues. With 0 bases removed from V and 8 bases from J, the gap between germline ends came to 11 bases. Per germline, CDR1 SGHNT and CDR2 YYREEE (reference sequence). The DNA for the CDR3 is TGTGCCAGCAGCTTGGACAGGGCGGACGGCTACACCTTC. This translates into CASSLDRADGYTF.

This clone was counted between two and nine times. The chain is built from TRBV11-2 and TRBJ2-2; 11 nucleotides line up with TRBD1. The junction had 3 bases not matched to a gene; V was cut back by 5 bases and J by 4 bases. The CDR3 length is 15 residues. The germline CDR1 and CDR2 sequences are SGHAT and FQNNGV. DNA for the CDR3: TGTGCCAGCAGCCCCGGACAGGGGGCCACCGGGGAGCTGTTTTTT. Translating it yields CASSPGQGATGELFF.

The rearrangement links TRBV27 to TRBJ1-5; D not resolved. The length of the CDR3 is 16 residues. Per germline, CDR1 MNHEY and CDR2 SMNVEV (reference sequence). The V gene lost 6 bases and the J gene lost 0 bases, with 15 bases spanning the gap. The CDR3: CASRPDNYYSNQPQHF. CDR3 DNA: TGTGCCAGCAGACCCGACAACTATTATAGCAATCAGCCCCAGCATTTT.

The genes are TRBV10-3 and TRBJ2-7, with a weak D call TRBD2 (6 bases). The CDR3 has 13 amino acids. Germline lookup yields CDR1 ENHRY and CDR2 SYGVKD. The V gene lost 6 bases and the J gene lost 3 bases, with 12 bases spanning the gap. CDR3 in amino acids: CAISREPNYEQYF. Here the CDR3 DNA reads TGTGCCATCAGCCGGGAGCCGAACTACGAGCAGTACTTC.

The chain links TRBV4-3 to TRBJ1-2, with a tentative D call TRBD1 (5 bases). Germline CDR1 reads LGHNA; CDR2 reads YSLEER. The CDR3 has 14 residues. Trimming took off 0 bases at V and 8 bases at J, with 13 bases between the two ends. CDR3 protein: CASSQEQALDGYTF. The CDR3 coding sequence is TGCGCCAGCAGCCAAGAACAGGCCTTGGACGGCTACACCTTC.

V and J are TRBV6-4 and TRBJ1-1; D is uncertain. Between the trimmed V and J ends, which lost 2 bases and 1 base, there was a span of 5 bases. Germline loops: CDR1 MRHNA, CDR2 SNTAGT. The CDR3 sequence is 13 residues long. CDR3 sequence reads: CASSDRQNTEAFF. CDR3 DNA: TGTGCCAGCAGTGACAGACAGAACACTGAAGCTTTCTTT.

The chain links TRBV16 to TRBJ2-2, with TRBD1 identical over 8 bases. The length of the CDR3 is 15 residues. V gave up 2 bases and J gave up 1 base; unmatched junction bases: 0. Germline CDR1 is KGHSY and CDR2 is FQNENV. CDR3 loop: CASSQTGGNTGELFF. The CDR3 nucleotides are TGTGCCAGCAGCCAAACAGGGGGGAACACCGGGGAGCTGTTTTTT.

The CDR3 DNA is TGTGCCACCGGGCTAAATACGCAGTATTTT. This translates into CATGLNTQYF. This chain links TRBV10-3 with TRBJ2-3, with D unclear. Trimming took 10 bases from V and 7 from J, leaving 9 bases between them. Per germline, CDR1 ENHRY and CDR2 SYGVKD. The CDR3 is 10 residues long.

This clone has a single count. The genes are TRBV28 and TRBJ2-7; D is possibly TRBD2 (6 bases). Trimming removed 5 bases at V and 9 bases at J, with 11 bases between. The CDR3 consists of 11 residues. CDR1 and CDR2 (germline): MDHEN, SYDVKM. The CDR3 spells CASSLSGGQYF. The DNA of the CDR3 is TGTGCCAGCAGTCTGTCCGGGGGGCAGTACTTC.

V and J are TRBV30 and TRBJ1-5; tentatively, D is TRBD1 (6 bases). The V gene lost 5 bases and the J gene lost 0 bases, with 14 bases spanning the gap. The CDR3 has 15 residues. The germline CDR1 and CDR2 sequences are GTSNPN and SVGIG (reference sequence). This CDR3 is CAWGIQGASNQPQHF. The CDR3 region has the DNA TGTGCCTGGGGAATACAGGGTGCTAGCAATCAGCCCCAGCATTTT.